A selection of T cell receptor beta chains follows, all from one sample in a study of blood T cell repertoires in COVID-19. The method was immunoSEQ multiplex PCR; TCRdb's version includes in-frame clones alone and lacks a portion of them. This sample has 200,000 to 250,000 clones, with roughly 84% found just once. The sample taken for sequencing was peripheral blood. These receptors were obtained from a woman aged 80 or over with COVID-19, enrolled during active disease. Both conserved end residues are part of each CDR3. D genes are given only for firm matches. The size of a clone is reported for some rows only, either as once, few or many, or as a class for expanded clones.

D gene,clone size,J gene,V gene,CDR3 DNA,CDR3 protein
-,-,TRBJ1-1,TRBV3-1/TRBV3-2,TGTGCCAGCAGCCAAGTTCCTACGTGGACTGAAGCTTTCTTT,CASSQVPTWTEAFF
-,once,TRBJ1-2,TRBV7-9,TGTGCCAGCAGCTTAGCGCTAGGGGCGATTGGCTACACCTTC,CASSLALGAIGYTF
TRBD1,-,TRBJ2-4,TRBV19,TGTGCCACAAAGGCAGACAGGGCAAACATTCAGTACTTC,CATKADRANIQYF
-,-,TRBJ2-2,TRBV18,TGTGCCAGCTCACCACCAGGTGGGGCACCGAACACCGGGGAGCTGTTTTTT,CASSPPGGAPNTGELFF
-,-,TRBJ1-2,TRBV10-2,TGCGCCAGCAGTGATAGGGGAGGGACTCTATATGGCTACACCTTC,CASSDRGGTLYGYTF
TRBD2,-,TRBJ2-2,TRBV5-1,TGCGCCAGCGACCTTAGCGGGGGGTACGGCACCGGGGAGCTGTTTTTT,CASDLSGGYGTGELFF
-,-,TRBJ1-1,TRBV6-6,TGTGCCAGCAGTTATCCCGAGATGAACACTGAAGCTTTCTTT,CASSYPEMNTEAFF
TRBD1,-,TRBJ1-5,TRBV28,TGTGCCAGCAGTCTCCAGGGGGGAGGGCCCCAGCATTTT,CASSLQGGGPQHF
-,-,TRBJ1-4,TRBV4-1,TGCGCCAGCAGCCAGTCAGGGCTAAGTGAAAAACTGTTTTTT,CASSQSGLSEKLFF
TRBD1,-,TRBJ2-2,TRBV19,TGTGCCAGTAGACAACTCTGGGACAGGGGGACCGGGGAGCTGTTTTTT,CASRQLWDRGTGELFF
-,few,TRBJ1-2,TRBV5-1,TGCGCCAGCAGCTTACAGGATCAAATCGGCTACACCTTC,CASSLQDQIGYTF
TRBD2,-,TRBJ2-5,TRBV5-1,TGCGCCAGCAGCTGGGATGAGCGGGGGGTATCCGAGACCCAGTACTTC,CASSWDERGVSETQYF
-,-,TRBJ2-1,TRBV21-1,TGTGCCAGCAGCAAAGGGAGGAAAGCAAATGAGCAGTTCTTC,CASSKGRKANEQFF
-,-,TRBJ2-3,TRBV28,TGTGCCAGCAGTTTACGCCCCACAGGGATAGGAAGCACAGATACGCAGTATTTT,CASSLRPTGIGSTDTQYF
-,-,TRBJ2-1,TRBV29-1,TGCAGCGTTGGGGGACAAGTCTACAATGAGCAGTTCTTC,CSVGGQVYNEQFF
TRBD1,-,TRBJ2-3,TRBV5-1,TGCGCCAGCAGCTTGCATGGGGACAGGGGGTCTAGCACAGATACGCAGTATTTT,CASSLHGDRGSSTDTQYF
TRBD1,-,TRBJ1-4,TRBV6-1,TGTGCCAGCAGTGAAGCGACAGGGGTGAAAGAAAAACTGTTTTTT,CASSEATGVKEKLFF
TRBD1,-,TRBJ1-1,TRBV9,TGTGCCAGCAGCGTAGTGGGCAGGGGGCAGACTGAAGCTTTCTTT,CASSVVGRGQTEAFF
-,few,TRBJ1-3,TRBV9,TGTGCCAGCAGCGTAGGAGTAGCCTCTGGAAACACCATATATTTT,CASSVGVASGNTIYF
-,-,TRBJ2-3,TRBV5-5,TGTGCCAGCAGCTCGGGAGTGGATACGCAGTATTTT,CASSSGVDTQYF
-,-,TRBJ1-1,TRBV9,TGTGCCAGCAGCCCTCTAGATGAAGGGAACACTGAAGCTTTCTTT,CASSPLDEGNTEAFF
TRBD2,-,TRBJ2-1,TRBV18,TGTGCCAGCTCACTGCGACTAGCGGGGGGGCCGGATGAGCAGTTCTTC,CASSLRLAGGPDEQFF
-,-,TRBJ1-2,TRBV6-1,TGTGCCAGCAGTGAAGCGGTAACAGTTTCCAGCTATGGCTACACCTTC,CASSEAVTVSSYGYTF
-,-,TRBJ2-2,TRBV18,TGTGCCAGCTCACCATATCCAGGGTCGAACACCGGGGAGCTGTTTTTT,CASSPYPGSNTGELFF
TRBD1,-,TRBJ1-4,TRBV6-1,TGTGCCAGCAGTGAAAGTCAGGGGGCGGCTGAAAAACTGTTTTTT,CASSESQGAAEKLFF
-,-,TRBJ1-1,TRBV3-1/TRBV3-2,TGTGCCAGCAGCCAAGGTCCGGGAAGTCGGTCTTTCTTT,CASSQGPGSRSFF
TRBD1,few,TRBJ2-2,TRBV29-1,TGCAGCGTTGGACAGGGTTATGGGACCGGGGAGCTGTTTTTT,CSVGQGYGTGELFF
TRBD1,-,TRBJ1-3,TRBV5-1,TGCGCCAGCAGCTACACAGGGGGTAGCTCTGGAAACACCATATATTTT,CASSYTGGSSGNTIYF
TRBD1,few,TRBJ1-2,TRBV3-1/TRBV3-2,TGTGCCAGCAGCCAAGGCCGGGACAGGGGATGCACCTTC,CASSQGRDRGCTF
-,-,TRBJ2-3,TRBV6-2/TRBV6-3,TGTGCCAGCAGTTACCGGCCAGCGTTAAGCACAGATACGCAGTATTTT,CASSYRPALSTDTQYF
TRBD1,-,TRBJ2-2,TRBV7-2,TGTGCCAGCAGCCCACCGACAGGGGGGAACACCGGGGAGCTGTTTTTT,CASSPPTGGNTGELFF
TRBD1,-,TRBJ1-6,TRBV19,TGTGCCAGTAGTATAGAGAGGACAGGGGGTTTATCACCCCTCCACTTT,CASSIERTGGLSPLHF
TRBD1,-,TRBJ1-2,TRBV19,TGTGCCAGTACCCAGGGGGGCTCGATGGGGAGGTACACCTTC,CASTQGGSMGRYTF
-,-,TRBJ1-2,TRBV5-4,TGTGCCAGCAGCTTGGTTGGTCGGGGGGAAGAGGGCTACACCTTC,CASSLVGRGEEGYTF
-,-,TRBJ2-1,TRBV5-1,TGCGCCAGCAGCTTTTTTGGCGGGGACTACAATGAGCAGTTCTTC,CASSFFGGDYNEQFF
-,once,TRBJ1-1,TRBV2,TGTGCCTTTCAGGCCAACACTGAAGCTTTCTTT,CAFQANTEAFF
TRBD1,-,TRBJ1-1,TRBV5-1,TGCGCCAGCAGCTTGGTAGGACAGGGGTTATCGGAAGCTTTCTTT,CASSLVGQGLSEAFF
-,once,TRBJ2-2,TRBV6-4,TGTGCCAGCTCCTATGGGGAGAACGGGGAGCTGTTTTTT,CASSYGENGELFF
-,-,TRBJ2-3,TRBV19,TGTGCCAGTAGTATAAGGGGATTAGGGACAGATACGCAGTATTTT,CASSIRGLGTDTQYF